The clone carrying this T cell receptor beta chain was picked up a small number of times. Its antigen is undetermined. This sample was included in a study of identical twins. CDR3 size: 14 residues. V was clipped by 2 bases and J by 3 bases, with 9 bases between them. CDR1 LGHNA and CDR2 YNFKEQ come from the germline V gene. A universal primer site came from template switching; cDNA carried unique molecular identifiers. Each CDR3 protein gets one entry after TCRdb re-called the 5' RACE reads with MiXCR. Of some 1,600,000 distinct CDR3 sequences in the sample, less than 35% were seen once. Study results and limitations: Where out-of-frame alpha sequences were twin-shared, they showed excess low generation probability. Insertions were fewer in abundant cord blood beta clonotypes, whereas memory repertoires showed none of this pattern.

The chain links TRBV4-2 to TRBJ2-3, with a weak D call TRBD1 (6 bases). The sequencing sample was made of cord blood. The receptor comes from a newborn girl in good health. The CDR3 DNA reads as TGTGCCAGCAGCCAACAACAGGGTACAGATACGCAGTATTTT. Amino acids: CASSQQQGTDTQYF.